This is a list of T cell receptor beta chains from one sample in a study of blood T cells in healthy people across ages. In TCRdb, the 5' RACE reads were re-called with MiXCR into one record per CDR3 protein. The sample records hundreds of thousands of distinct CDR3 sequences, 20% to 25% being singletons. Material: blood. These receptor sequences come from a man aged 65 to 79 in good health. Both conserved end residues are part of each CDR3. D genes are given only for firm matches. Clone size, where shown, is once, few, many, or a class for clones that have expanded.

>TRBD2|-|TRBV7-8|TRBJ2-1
TGTGCCAGCAGCAAGCGGGAGGGCTCCTACAATGAGCAGTTCTTC
CASSKREGSYNEQFF
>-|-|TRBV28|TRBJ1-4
TGTGCCAGCAGTTTACAGGGATCGCGGGAAAAACTGTTTTTT
CASSLQGSREKLFF
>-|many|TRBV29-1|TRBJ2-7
TGCAGCGTTCGGGGCCATCCTCTACAAGAGCAGTACTTC
CSVRGHPLQEQYF
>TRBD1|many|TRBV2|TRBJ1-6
TGTGCCACCGCCGGGACAGGGATTAGTCCCCTCCACTTT
CATAGTGISPLHF
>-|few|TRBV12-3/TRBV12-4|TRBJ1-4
TGTGCCAGCAGTCCCAAGGGATCAGCTAATGAGAAACTGTTTTTT
CASSPKGSANEKLFF
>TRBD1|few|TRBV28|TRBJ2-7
TGTGCCAGCAGTACCCGGACAGGGGCCTACGAGCAGTACTTC
CASSTRTGAYEQYF
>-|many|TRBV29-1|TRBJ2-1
TGCAGCGTTGATCAGGGGTACAATGAGCAGTTCTTC
CSVDQGYNEQFF
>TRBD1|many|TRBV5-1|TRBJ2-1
TGTGCCAGCAGTTCACAGGGGAATGAGCAGTTCTTC
CASSSQGNEQFF
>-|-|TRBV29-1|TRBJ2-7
TGCAGCGTTCTGGACCGGGAGCAGTACTTC
CSVLDREQYF
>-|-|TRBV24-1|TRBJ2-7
TGTGCCACCAGTGATTCGCGTGACAACTACCAGCAGTACTTC
CATSDSRDNYQQYF
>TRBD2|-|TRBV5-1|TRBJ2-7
TGCGCCAGCAGCTTGTTGGCTAGCGGGGTCTCCTACGAGCAGTACTTC
CASSLLASGVSYEQYF
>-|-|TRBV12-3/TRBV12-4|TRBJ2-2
TGTGCCAGCAGTTTAGGGGGGCGGAACACCGGGGAGCTGTTTTTT
CASSLGGRNTGELFF
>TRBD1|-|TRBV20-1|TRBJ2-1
TGCAGTGCCCCGACAGGGGGAGGGTCCTACAATGAGCAGTTCTTC
CSAPTGGGSYNEQFF
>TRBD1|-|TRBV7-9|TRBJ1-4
TGTGCCAGCAGCAACCGGGACAGTCATGAAAAACTGTTTTTT
CASSNRDSHEKLFF
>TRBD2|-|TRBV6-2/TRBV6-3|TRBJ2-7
TGTGCCAGCAGGGCAATAGCGGGGTCCTACGAGCAGTACTTC
CASRAIAGSYEQYF
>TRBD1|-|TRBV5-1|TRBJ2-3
TGCGCCAGCAGCTCAGGGGACAGCCCCCTCACAGATACGCAGTATTTT
CASSSGDSPLTDTQYF
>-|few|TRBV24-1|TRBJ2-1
TGTGCCACCAGTGATTACCGGCAGGGTAATGAGCAGTTCTTC
CATSDYRQGNEQFF
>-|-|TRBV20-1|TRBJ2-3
TGCAGTGCTAGTATCCAGCGGCGCACAGATACGCAGTATTTT
CSASIQRRTDTQYF
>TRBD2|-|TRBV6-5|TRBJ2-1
TGTGCCAGCAAGCGGGGGGACGGCTTAACCAATGAGCAGTTCTTC
CASKRGDGLTNEQFF
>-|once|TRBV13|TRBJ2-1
TGTGCCAGCAGCTTAGGCCATAAAGTACGCTCCTACAATGAGCAGTTCTTC
CASSLGHKVRSYNEQFF
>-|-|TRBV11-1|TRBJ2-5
TGTGCCAGCAGCCCTAGCCAAGTTCCACAAGAGACCCAGTACTTC
CASSPSQVPQETQYF
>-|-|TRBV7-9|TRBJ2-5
TGTGCCAGCAGCCCCCTTGCTGAGGGGAAGACCCAGTACTTC
CASSPLAEGKTQYF
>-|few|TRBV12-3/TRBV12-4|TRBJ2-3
TGTGCCAGCAGTTCCCTCGCAGATACGCAGTATTTT
CASSSLADTQYF
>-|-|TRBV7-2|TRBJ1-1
TGTGCCAGCAGCCCACAGGGTGGGGGCACTGAAGCTTTCTTT
CASSPQGGGTEAFF
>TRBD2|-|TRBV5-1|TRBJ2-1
TGCGCCAGCAGCTTGGATCTAGCGGGGCTTAATGAGCAGTTCTTC
CASSLDLAGLNEQFF
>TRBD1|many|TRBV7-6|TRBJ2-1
TGTGCCAGCAGCTTGGACAGGGCCCGCTACAATGAGCAGTTCTTC
CASSLDRARYNEQFF